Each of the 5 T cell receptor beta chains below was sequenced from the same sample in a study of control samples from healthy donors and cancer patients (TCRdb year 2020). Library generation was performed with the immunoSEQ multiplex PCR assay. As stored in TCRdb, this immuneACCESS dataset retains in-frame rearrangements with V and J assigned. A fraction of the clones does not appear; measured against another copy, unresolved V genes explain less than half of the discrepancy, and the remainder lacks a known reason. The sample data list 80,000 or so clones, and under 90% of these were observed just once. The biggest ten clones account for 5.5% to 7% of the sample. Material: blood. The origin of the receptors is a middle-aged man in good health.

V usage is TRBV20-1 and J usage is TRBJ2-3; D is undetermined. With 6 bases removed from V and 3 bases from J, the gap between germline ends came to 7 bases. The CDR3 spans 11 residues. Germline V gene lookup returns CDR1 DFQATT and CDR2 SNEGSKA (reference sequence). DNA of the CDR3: TGCAGTGCCAGACTGACAGATACGCAGTATTTT. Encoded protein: CSARLTDTQYF.

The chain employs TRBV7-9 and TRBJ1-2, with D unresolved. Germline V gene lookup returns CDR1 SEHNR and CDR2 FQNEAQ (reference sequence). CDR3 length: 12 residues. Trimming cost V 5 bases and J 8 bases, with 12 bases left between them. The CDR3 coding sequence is TGTGCCAGCAGCCTTTCTGGGAGGGGCTACACCTTC. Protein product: CASSLSGRGYTF.

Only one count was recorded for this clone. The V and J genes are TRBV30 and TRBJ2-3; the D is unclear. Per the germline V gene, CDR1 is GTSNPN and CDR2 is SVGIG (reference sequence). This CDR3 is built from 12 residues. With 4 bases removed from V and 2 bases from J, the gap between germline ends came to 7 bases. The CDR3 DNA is TGTGCCTGGACCCGGTACACAGATACGCAGTATTTT. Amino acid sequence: CAWTRYTDTQYF.

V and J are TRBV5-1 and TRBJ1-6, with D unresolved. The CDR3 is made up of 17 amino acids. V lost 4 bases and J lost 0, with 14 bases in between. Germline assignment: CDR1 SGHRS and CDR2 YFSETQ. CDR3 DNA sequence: TGCGCCAGCAGCCGCCAGACGGTTAGCTCCTATAATTCACCCCTCCACTTT. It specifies CASSRQTVSSYNSPLHF.

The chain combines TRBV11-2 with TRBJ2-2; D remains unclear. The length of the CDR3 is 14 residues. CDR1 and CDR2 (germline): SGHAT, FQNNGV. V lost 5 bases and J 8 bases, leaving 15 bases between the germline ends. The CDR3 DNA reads TGTGCCAGCAGCCAAAGATCGAACGCTGGGGAGCTGTTTTTT. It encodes CASSQRSNAGELFF. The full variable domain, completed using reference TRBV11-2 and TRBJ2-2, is EAGVAQSPRYKIIEKRQSVAFWCNPISGHATLYWYQQILGQGPKLLIQFQNNGVVDDSQLPKDRFSAERLKGVDSTLKIQPAKLEDSAVYLCASSQRSNAGELFFGEGSRLTVL.